Listed below are T cell receptor beta chains from one sample, sequenced in a study of blood T cell repertoires in COVID-19. TCRdb's table, derived via immunoSEQ multiplex PCR, lists solely in-frame clones and lacks some. The table lists 100,000 to 150,000 clones, around 84% of them singletons, with roughly 2.3% in the top ten. Sequences were obtained from PBMCs or T cells enriched from blood (not recorded which). The receptors were gathered from a man aged 35 to 55 with acute COVID-19. Both conserved end residues are part of each CDR3. The D gene is left open where the match is weak.

length,D,V,J,DNA,CDR3
14,TRBD2,TRBV19,TRBJ2-1,TGTGCCACCACTAGCGGGGGGGCAATCAATGAGCAGTTCTTC,CATTSGGAINEQFF
14,TRBD1,TRBV9,TRBJ2-3,TGTGCCAGCAGCTCGCGGACAGGAACAGATACGCAGTATTTT,CASSSRTGTDTQYF
15,.,TRBV18,TRBJ1-4,TGTGCCAGCTCGCCCGAGAGGACAACTAATGAAAAACTGTTTTTT,CASSPERTTNEKLFF
17,TRBD1,TRBV10-3,TRBJ2-3,TGTGCCACCGATCAAGGGATTACAGGGGATGGGACAGATACGCAGTATTTT,CATDQGITGDGTDTQYF
15,.,TRBV4-1,TRBJ2-1,TGCGCCAGCAGCCCCCAAAGTAGCTCCTACAATGAGCAGTTCTTC,CASSPQSSSYNEQFF
11,.,TRBV12-3/TRBV12-4,TRBJ1-1,TGTGCCAGCAGTTTCGACAGGGAAGCTTTCTTT,CASSFDREAFF
15,.,TRBV2,TRBJ1-1,TGTGCCAGCAGACAGAACTTTTTAATGAACACTGAAGCTTTCTTT,CASRQNFLMNTEAFF
13,TRBD1,TRBV2,TRBJ2-7,TGTGCCAGCAGGGGACAGCCTGAGGACGAGCAGTACTTC,CASRGQPEDEQYF
16,.,TRBV6-1,TRBJ1-4,TGTGCCAGCAGTGCAACCAGGCGGCAGGGTAATGAAAAACTGTTTTTT,CASSATRRQGNEKLFF
15,.,TRBV3-1/TRBV3-2,TRBJ1-3,TGTGCCAGCAGCATCCGGGGAACGGATGGAAACACCATATATTTT,CASSIRGTDGNTIYF